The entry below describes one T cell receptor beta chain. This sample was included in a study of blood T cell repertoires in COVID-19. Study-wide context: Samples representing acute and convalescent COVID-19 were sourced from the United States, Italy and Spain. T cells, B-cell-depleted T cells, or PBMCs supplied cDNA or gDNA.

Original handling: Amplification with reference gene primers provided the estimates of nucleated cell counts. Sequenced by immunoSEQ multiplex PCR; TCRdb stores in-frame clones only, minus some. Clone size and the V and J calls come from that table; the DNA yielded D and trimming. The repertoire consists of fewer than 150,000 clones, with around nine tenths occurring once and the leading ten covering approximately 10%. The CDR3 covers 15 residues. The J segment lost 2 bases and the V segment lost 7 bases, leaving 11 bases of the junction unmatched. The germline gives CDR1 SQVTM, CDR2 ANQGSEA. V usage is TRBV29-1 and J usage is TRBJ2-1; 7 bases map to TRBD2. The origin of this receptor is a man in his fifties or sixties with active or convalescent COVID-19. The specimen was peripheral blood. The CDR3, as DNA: TGCAGCGGGGGGGGAGGCGGGAGTACCTACAATGAGCAGTTCTTC. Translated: CSGGGGGSTYNEQFF.